Listed below are T cell receptor beta chains from one sample, sequenced in a study of blood T cells in healthy people across ages. Using its own MiXCR run on the 5' RACE reads, TCRdb lists one record per CDR3 protein. In the table there are almost 800,000 distinct CDR3 sequences, 58% of which are singletons. Sequencing was carried out using blood. Receptor source: a man younger than 45 in good health. CDR3s include the opening cysteine and the closing phenylalanine or tryptophan. The D gene is left open where the match is weak. The size field is filled for only some rows; it gives once, few, many or a size class.

TRBD2,TRBJ2-7,13,few,TRBV10-3,TGTGCCATCAGAGGGACTAGCCGGTACGAGCAGTACTTC,CAIRGTSRYEQYF
TRBD2,TRBJ2-5,17,NA,TRBV5-6,TGTGCCAGCAGCTTGTTGAGGGCTAGCGGGGGCCAAGAGACCCAGTACTTC,CASSLLRASGGQETQYF
NA,TRBJ2-1,15,NA,TRBV14,TGTGCCAGCAGCCAAGATCCGCCGGATTACAATGAGCAGTTCTTC,CASSQDPPDYNEQFF
NA,TRBJ2-4,14,NA,TRBV4-1,TGCGCCAGTAGCCAAACCGACGCTGGGGGGATTCAGTACTTC,CASSQTDAGGIQYF
NA,TRBJ2-6,15,NA,TRBV10-3,TGTACCATCAGTGATTTAGGGAGAGGGGCCAACGTCCTGACTTTC,CTISDLGRGANVLTF
NA,TRBJ1-5,14,few,TRBV15,TGTGCCACCAGCAGGGTTGGGCCCGGTCAGCCCCAGCATTTT,CATSRVGPGQPQHF
NA,TRBJ1-6,14,NA,TRBV6-1,TGTGCCAGCAGTGACGGCGAGGGTATGTCTTCCGCCCACTTT,CASSDGEGMSSAHF
TRBD1,TRBJ2-1,15,few,TRBV3-1,TGTGCCAGCAGCTACCGGGACAGGGGTCTCGATGAGCAGTTCTTC,CASSYRDRGLDEQFF
NA,TRBJ2-2,14,NA,TRBV7-2,TGTGCCAGCAGCTCCCCAATGAACACCGGGGAGCTGTTTTTT,CASSSPMNTGELFF
NA,TRBJ2-1,16,NA,TRBV7-8,TGTGCCAGCAGCTTAGTATTTCGAGGCTCCTACAATGAGCAGTTCTTC,CASSLVFRGSYNEQFF
NA,TRBJ2-1,18,once,TRBV7-8,TGTGCCAGCAGCTTAGGAGGGGGGAAGGGGGAAACCTACAATGAGCAGTTCTTC,CASSLGGGKGETYNEQFF
TRBD2,TRBJ2-5,16,NA,TRBV9,TGTGCCAGCAGCGTAGAGAGCGGGAGCTTCGGAGAGACCCAGTACTTC,CASSVESGSFGETQYF
TRBD2,TRBJ2-4,16,once,TRBV7-8,TGTGCCGGCAGCTTAGGGACTACCGTAGCCAAAAACATTCAGTACTTC,CAGSLGTTVAKNIQYF
NA,TRBJ1-1,14,NA,TRBV20-1,TGCAGTGCTAGGAGGGGTTGGGGGTACACTGAAGCTTTCTTT,CSARRGWGYTEAFF
NA,TRBJ2-7,15,NA,TRBV4-2,TGTGCCAGCAGCCAAGATTCCGTTGGCTGGAACGAGCAGTACTTC,CASSQDSVGWNEQYF
TRBD1,TRBJ2-3,14,NA,TRBV9,TGTGCCAGCGGGGACAGGGGGCTGACAGATACGCAGTATTTT,CASGDRGLTDTQYF
TRBD1,TRBJ2-7,14,NA,TRBV6-6,TGTGCCAGCAGTTACCGGGACAGGGATATCGAGCAGTACTTC,CASSYRDRDIEQYF
NA,TRBJ2-1,16,NA,TRBV7-2,NA,CASSLLRAMSYNEQFF
NA,TRBJ2-1,14,NA,TRBV20-1,TGCAGTGCTAGAGGTGGGTCCCCCATCAATGAGCAGTTCTTC,CSARGGSPINEQFF
TRBD2,TRBJ2-5,15,few,TRBV20-1,TGCAGTGCTAAACTAGCGGGGGGGGGCCAAGAGACCCAGTACTTC,CSAKLAGGGQETQYF
TRBD2,TRBJ2-7,14,NA,TRBV20-1,TGCAGTGCTAGTCTCTGGGGGGGTTCCTACGAGCAGTACTTC,CSASLWGGSYEQYF
NA,TRBJ2-2,11,NA,TRBV6-2/TRBV6-3,TGTGCCAGCACCACAACCGGGGAGCTGTTTTTT,CASTTTGELFF
NA,TRBJ2-7,14,NA,TRBV7-9,TGTGCCCGCAGTTCTCGCGGGGACCCCTACGAGCAGTACTTC,CARSSRGDPYEQYF
NA,TRBJ2-7,13,few,TRBV7-2,TGTGCCAGCAGCCACGGTCCCGCAACCCAGCAGTACTTC,CASSHGPATQQYF
TRBD2,TRBJ2-3,16,NA,TRBV7-9,TGTGCCAGCAGCTCTGAGGAGCGGGAGATAACAGATACGCAGTATTTT,CASSSEEREITDTQYF
NA,TRBJ1-2,14,NA,TRBV15,TGTGCCACCAGCAGAGCTGCAGGGCGATATGGCTACACCTTC,CATSRAAGRYGYTF
TRBD1,TRBJ2-1,15,once,TRBV6-2/TRBV6-3,TGTGCCAGCAGTTACATAGGACAGGGCTACAATGAGCAGTTCTTC,CASSYIGQGYNEQFF
TRBD2,TRBJ2-3,14,NA,TRBV20-1,TGCAGTGCTAGAGGTAGCGGGACTGAAGATACGCAGTATTTT,CSARGSGTEDTQYF
NA,TRBJ1-1,12,few,TRBV6-1,TGTGCCAGCAGTAAACCCACAACTGAAGCTTTCTTT,CASSKPTTEAFF
NA,TRBJ2-1,12,NA,TRBV30,TGTGCCTGGAGGAGGGGCGGGAATGAGCAGTTCTTC,CAWRRGGNEQFF
TRBD2,TRBJ2-1,17,NA,TRBV28,TGTGCCAGCAGCCCCCGTCAGGTAGCGGGATTCGGTAATGAGCAGTTCTTC,CASSPRQVAGFGNEQFF
NA,TRBJ2-3,13,NA,TRBV21-1,TGTGCCAGCAGCAGGGCGACTACTCGGACGCAGTATTTT,CASSRATTRTQYF
NA,TRBJ2-1,17,NA,TRBV7-2,TGTGCCAGCAGCTTAGTGGCCATGTGGGCCCTATACAATGAGCAGTTCTTC,CASSLVAMWALYNEQFF
NA,TRBJ1-2,15,NA,TRBV5-1,TGCGCCAGCAGCTTGAGTACAAACCCTAACTATGGCTACACCTTC,CASSLSTNPNYGYTF
NA,TRBJ1-2,12,NA,TRBV29-1,TGCAGCGTTGGACCAGGGAACTATGGCTACACCTTC,CSVGPGNYGYTF
NA,TRBJ1-2,11,NA,TRBV29-1,TGCAGCGTTGAGCGACAGTATGGCTACACCTTC,CSVERQYGYTF
NA,TRBJ1-2,13,NA,TRBV5-1,TGCGCCAGCGGAGACGAGTCTGGGTATGGCTACACCTTC,CASGDESGYGYTF
NA,TRBJ1-1,11,once,TRBV6-5,TGTGCCAGCAGTAAGTACGGAAAAGCTTTCTTT,CASSKYGKAFF
TRBD1,TRBJ2-7,15,NA,TRBV7-2,TGTGCCAGCAGCCCAACGACAGGGGGCGTCTACGAGCAGTACTTC,CASSPTTGGVYEQYF
NA,TRBJ2-7,15,NA,TRBV4-2,TGTGCCAGCAGCCAAGATGCTTCTCTAACCTACGAGCAGTACTTC,CASSQDASLTYEQYF
NA,TRBJ2-7,14,NA,TRBV20-1,TGCAGTGCTATAGGGGGCGGGAGTAATTACGAGCAGTACTTC,CSAIGGGSNYEQYF
NA,TRBJ2-1,17,NA,TRBV11-3,TGTGCCAGCAGCTTATTCGCCGGGACGGGGGTTGGAAATGAGCAGTTCTTC,CASSLFAGTGVGNEQFF